The T cell receptor (beta chain) under discussion was sequenced for a study of OX40 agonist ivuxolimab in advanced cancers. Study information: Three patients had partial responses: one hepatocellular carcinoma, two cutaneous melanoma. Overall study results and limits: More expanded clones were seen, on average, in CD8+ T cells than in CD4+.

The repertoire was sequenced with immunoSEQ multiplex PCR; TCRdb's copy has only in-frame clones and lacks some. Among roughly 70,000 clones listed, about 88% were seen once. In regard to this clone: Antigen specificity is unknown.

The specimen was CD4+ or CD8+ T cells sorted from blood, collected in a trial of the OX40 agonist ivuxolimab. The receptor was isolated from an adult with an advanced solid tumor such as melanoma, head and neck, liver or kidney cancer.

The CDR3 region has the DNA TGTGCCAGCAGAGCAAAAGTACAGTACACCGGGGAGCTGTTTTTT. It codes for CASRAKVQYTGELFF. The chain is built from TRBV6-5 and TRBJ2-2; D ambiguous. This CDR3 is 15 amino acids long. V shed 6 bases and J shed 3 bases, with 14 bases lying between them. Germline assignment: CDR1 MNHEY and CDR2 SVGAGI.